This TCR beta chain was sequenced in a study of cytomegalovirus exposure and HLA in healthy donors. Study-level results: Subsequent analysis revealed that first-cohort TCR clusters tended to co-occur in the 130 or so validation repertoires. Researchers reported that a few CMV-associated chains were confirmed in vitro as CMV antigen-specific.

Of note for this clone: Antigen: not known.

Germline V CDR1 and CDR2: SNHLY, FYNNEI. Unmatched junction bases numbered 8, after V lost 8 bases and J lost 3 bases. This CDR3 spans 14 amino acids. TCRdb's copy holds only in-frame clones and misses some; the assay was immunoSEQ multiplex PCR. Of under 250,000 clones listed, roughly 87% were seen once; the top ten hold around 12%. This sequence joins TRBV2 and TRBJ2-7; the match to TRBD1 covers 9 bases. The sequenced sample was PBMCs. This clonotype originated in a man between 18 and 29 years old in good health and CMV-seropositive. The CDR3 sequence: CASLTGTGFYEQYF. The CDR3 DNA sequence: TGTGCCAGCCTGACAGGGACAGGGTTCTACGAGCAGTACTTC. Variable domain in full (rest from reference TRBV2 and TRBJ2-7): EPEVTQTPSHQVTQMGQEVILRCVPISNHLYFYWYRQILGQKVEFLVSFYNNEISEKSEIFDDQFSVERPDGSNFTLKIRSTKLEDSAMYFCASLTGTGFYEQYFGPGTRLTVT.